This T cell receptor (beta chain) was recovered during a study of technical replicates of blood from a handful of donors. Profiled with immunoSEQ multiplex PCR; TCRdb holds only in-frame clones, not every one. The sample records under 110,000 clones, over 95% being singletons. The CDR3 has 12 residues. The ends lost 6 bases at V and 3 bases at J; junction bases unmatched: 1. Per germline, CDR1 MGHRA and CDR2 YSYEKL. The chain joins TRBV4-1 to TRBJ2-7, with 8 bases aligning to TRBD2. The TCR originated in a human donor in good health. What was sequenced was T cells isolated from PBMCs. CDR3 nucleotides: TGCGCCAGCAGGGGACTAGGCTACGAGCAGTACTTC. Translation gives CASRGLGYEQYF.